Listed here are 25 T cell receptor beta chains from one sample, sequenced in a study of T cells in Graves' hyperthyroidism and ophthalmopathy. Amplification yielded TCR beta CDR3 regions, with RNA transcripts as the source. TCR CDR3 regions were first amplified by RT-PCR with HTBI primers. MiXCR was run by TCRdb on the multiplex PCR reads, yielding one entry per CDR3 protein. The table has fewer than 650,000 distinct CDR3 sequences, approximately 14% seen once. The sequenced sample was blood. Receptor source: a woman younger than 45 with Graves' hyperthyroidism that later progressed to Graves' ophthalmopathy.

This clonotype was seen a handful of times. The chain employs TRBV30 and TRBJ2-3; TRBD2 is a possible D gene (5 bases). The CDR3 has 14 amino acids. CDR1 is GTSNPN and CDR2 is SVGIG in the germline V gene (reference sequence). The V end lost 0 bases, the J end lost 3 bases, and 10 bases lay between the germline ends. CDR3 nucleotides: TGTGCCTGGAGTGTAGCCGGAGGTACAGATACGCAGTATTTT. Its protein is CAWSVAGGTDTQYF. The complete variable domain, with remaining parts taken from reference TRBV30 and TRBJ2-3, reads SQTIHQWPATLVQPVGSPLSLECTVEGTSNPNLYWYRQAAGRGLQLLFYSVGIGQISSEVPQNLSASRPQDRQFILSSKKLLLSDSGFYLCAWSVAGGTDTQYFGPGTRLTVL.

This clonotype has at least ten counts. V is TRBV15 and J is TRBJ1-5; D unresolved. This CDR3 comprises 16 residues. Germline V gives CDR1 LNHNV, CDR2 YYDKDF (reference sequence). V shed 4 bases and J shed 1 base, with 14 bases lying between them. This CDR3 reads CATSTTEGASNQPQHF. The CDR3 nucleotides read TGTGCCACCAGCACAACGGAAGGCGCGAGCAATCAGCCCCAGCATTTT.

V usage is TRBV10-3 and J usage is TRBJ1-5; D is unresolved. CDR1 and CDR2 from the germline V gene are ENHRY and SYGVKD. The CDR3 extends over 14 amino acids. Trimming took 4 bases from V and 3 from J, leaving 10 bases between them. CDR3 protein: CAISGPGINQPQHF. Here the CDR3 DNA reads TGTGCCATCAGTGGGCCAGGTATCAATCAGCCCCAGCATTTT.

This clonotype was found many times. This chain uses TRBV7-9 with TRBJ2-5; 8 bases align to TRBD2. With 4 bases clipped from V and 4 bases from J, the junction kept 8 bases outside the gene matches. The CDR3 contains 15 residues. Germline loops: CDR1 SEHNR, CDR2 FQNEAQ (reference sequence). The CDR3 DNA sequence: TGTGCCAGCAGCTCCAGCGGGAGTAAAGGAGAGACCCAGTACTTC. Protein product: CASSSSGSKGETQYF.

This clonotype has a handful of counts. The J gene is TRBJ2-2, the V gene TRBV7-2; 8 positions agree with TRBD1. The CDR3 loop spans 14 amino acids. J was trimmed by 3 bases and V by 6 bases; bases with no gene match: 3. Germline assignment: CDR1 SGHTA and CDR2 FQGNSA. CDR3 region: CASSDRGDTGELFF. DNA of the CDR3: TGTGCCAGCAGTGACAGGGGAGACACCGGGGAGCTGTTTTTT.

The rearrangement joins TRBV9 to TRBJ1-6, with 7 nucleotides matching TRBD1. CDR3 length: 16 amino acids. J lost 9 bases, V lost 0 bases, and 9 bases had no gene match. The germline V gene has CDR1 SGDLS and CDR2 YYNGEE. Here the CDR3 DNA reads TGTGCCAGCAGCGTAGACCCACAGGGGATAATTTCACCCCTCCACTTT. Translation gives CASSVDPQGIISPLHF.

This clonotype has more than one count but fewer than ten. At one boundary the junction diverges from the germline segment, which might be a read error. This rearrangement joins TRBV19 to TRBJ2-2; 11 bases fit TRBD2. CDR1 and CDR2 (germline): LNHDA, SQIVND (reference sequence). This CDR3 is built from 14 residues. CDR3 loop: CPSRKGLAVWELFF. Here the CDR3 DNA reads TGTCCCAGCCGGAAGGGACTAGCGGTCTGGGAGCTGTTTTTT.

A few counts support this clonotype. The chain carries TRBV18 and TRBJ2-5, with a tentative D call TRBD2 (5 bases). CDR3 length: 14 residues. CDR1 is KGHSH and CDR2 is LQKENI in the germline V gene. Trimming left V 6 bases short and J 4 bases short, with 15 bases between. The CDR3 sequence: CASSPEEERETQYF. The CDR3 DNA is TGTGCCAGCTCCCCGGAGGAGGAGCGAGAGACCCAGTACTTC.

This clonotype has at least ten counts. The CDR3 DNA sequence: TGTGCCAGCAGCTTAAGGGACAGGGACCACAATGAGCAGTTCTTC. Translated: CASSLRDRDHNEQFF. The chain recombines TRBV5-8 with TRBJ2-1, with 9 bases identical to TRBD1. The V segment lost 2 bases and the J segment 5 bases; nucleotides outside the gene matches: 5. This CDR3 is 15 amino acids long. Germline assignment: CDR1 SGHTS and CDR2 YDEGEE.

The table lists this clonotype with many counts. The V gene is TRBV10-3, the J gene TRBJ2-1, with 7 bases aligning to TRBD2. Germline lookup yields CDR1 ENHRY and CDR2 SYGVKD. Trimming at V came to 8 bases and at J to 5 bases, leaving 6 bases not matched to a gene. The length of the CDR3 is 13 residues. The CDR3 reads CAIFQREHNEQFF. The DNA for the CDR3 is TGTGCCATCTTTCAGCGGGAACACAATGAGCAGTTCTTC.

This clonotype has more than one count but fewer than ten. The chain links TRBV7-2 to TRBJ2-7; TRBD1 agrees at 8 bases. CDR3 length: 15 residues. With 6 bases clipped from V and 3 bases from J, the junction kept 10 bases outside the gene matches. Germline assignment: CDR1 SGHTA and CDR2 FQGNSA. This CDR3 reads CASSTRTGSGYEQYF. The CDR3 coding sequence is TGTGCCAGCAGTACTAGGACAGGGTCGGGCTACGAGCAGTACTTC.

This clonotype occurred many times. In nucleotides, the CDR3 is TGTGCCAGCAGCTTCCCCTACCCGAGGGACAGGGCGGCCTACGAGCAGTACTTC. This codes for CASSFPYPRDRAAYEQYF. V is TRBV11-2 and J is TRBJ2-7, with TRBD1 identical over 9 bases. In germline, CDR1 is SGHAT, CDR2 FQNNGV. The CDR3 runs 18 residues. V was clipped by 3 bases and J by 2 bases; unmatched bases: 14. Looking up the rest from reference TRBV11-2 and TRBJ2-7 gives the full variable domain: EAGVAQSPRYKIIEKRQSVAFWCNPISGHATLYWYQQILGQGPKLLIQFQNNGVVDDSQLPKDRFSAERLKGVDSTLKIQPAKLEDSAVYLCASSFPYPRDRAAYEQYFGPGTRLTVT.

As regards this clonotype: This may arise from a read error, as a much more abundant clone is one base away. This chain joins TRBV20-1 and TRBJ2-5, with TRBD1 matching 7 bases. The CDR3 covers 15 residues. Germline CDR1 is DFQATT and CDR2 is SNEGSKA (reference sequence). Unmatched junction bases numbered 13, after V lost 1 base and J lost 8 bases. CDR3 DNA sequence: TGCAGTGCTAGAGGGTCGGGACAGACGGGTGATACCCAGTACTTC. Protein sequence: CSARGSGQTGDTQYF.

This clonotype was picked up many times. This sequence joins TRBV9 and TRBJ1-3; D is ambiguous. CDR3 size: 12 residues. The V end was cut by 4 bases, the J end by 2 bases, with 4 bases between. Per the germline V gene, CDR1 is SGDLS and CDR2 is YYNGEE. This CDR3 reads CASSPTGNTIYF. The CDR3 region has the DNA TGTGCCAGCAGCCCTACTGGAAACACCATATATTTT.

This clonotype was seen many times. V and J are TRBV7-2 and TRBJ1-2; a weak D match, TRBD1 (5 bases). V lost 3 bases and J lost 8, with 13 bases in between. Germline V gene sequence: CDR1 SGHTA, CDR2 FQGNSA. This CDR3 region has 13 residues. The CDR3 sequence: CASSLRGEGGYTF. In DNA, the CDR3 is TGTGCCAGCAGCTTGAGGGGAGAAGGAGGCTACACCTTC.

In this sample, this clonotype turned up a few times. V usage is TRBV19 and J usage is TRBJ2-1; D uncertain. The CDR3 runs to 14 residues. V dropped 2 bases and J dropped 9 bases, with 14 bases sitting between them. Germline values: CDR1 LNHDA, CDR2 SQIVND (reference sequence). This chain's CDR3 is CASSITGQWGEQFF. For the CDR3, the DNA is TGTGCCAGTAGTATAACCGGCCAATGGGGTGAGCAGTTCTTC.

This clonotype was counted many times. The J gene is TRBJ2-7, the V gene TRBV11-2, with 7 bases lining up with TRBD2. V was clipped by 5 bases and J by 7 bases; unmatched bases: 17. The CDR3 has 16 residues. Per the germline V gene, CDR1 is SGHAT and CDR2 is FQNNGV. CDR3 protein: CASSLSREGALREQYF. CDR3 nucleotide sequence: TGTGCCAGCAGCCTTAGCAGGGAGGGCGCCCTTCGAGAGCAGTACTTC.

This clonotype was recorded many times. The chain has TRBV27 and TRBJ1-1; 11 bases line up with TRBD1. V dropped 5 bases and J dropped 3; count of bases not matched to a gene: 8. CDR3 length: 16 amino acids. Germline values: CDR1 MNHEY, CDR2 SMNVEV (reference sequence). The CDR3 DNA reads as TGTGCCAGCAGTGGACGGGGACAGGGGGGTCACACTGAAGCTTTCTTT. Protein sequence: CASSGRGQGGHTEAFF.

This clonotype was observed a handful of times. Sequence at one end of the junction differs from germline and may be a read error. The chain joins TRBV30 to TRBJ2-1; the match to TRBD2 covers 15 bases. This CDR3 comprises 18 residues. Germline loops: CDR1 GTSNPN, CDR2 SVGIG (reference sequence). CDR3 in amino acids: CAWSPPGTSGRSYNQQFF. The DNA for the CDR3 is TGTGCCTGGTCACCTCCCGGGACTAGCGGGAGGAGCTACAATCAGCAGTTCTTC.

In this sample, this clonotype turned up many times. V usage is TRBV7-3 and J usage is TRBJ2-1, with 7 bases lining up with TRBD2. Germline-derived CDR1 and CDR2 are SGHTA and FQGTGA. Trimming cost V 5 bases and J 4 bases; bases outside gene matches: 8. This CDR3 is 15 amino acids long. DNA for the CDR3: TGTGCCAGCAGCCCCAAAAAGGGAGGGTACAATGAGCAGTTCTTC. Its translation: CASSPKKGGYNEQFF.

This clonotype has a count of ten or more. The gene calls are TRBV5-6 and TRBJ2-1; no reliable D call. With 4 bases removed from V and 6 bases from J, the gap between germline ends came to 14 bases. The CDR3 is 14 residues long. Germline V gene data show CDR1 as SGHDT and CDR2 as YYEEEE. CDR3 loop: CASSPHVGFNEQFF. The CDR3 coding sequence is TGTGCCAGCAGCCCCCACGTGGGGTTCAATGAGCAGTTCTTC.

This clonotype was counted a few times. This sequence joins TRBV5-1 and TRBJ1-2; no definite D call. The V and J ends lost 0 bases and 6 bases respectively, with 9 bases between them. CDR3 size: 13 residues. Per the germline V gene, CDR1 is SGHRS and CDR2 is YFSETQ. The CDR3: CASSLGQPHGYTF. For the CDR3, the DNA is TGCGCCAGCAGCTTGGGACAACCCCATGGCTACACCTTC.

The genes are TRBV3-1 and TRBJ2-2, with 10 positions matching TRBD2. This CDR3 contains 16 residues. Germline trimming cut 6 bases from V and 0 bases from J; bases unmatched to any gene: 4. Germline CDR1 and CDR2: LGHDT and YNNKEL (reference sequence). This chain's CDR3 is CASRMGLASNTGELFF. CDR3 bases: TGTGCCAGCAGGATGGGACTAGCGTCGAACACCGGGGAGCTGTTTTTT.

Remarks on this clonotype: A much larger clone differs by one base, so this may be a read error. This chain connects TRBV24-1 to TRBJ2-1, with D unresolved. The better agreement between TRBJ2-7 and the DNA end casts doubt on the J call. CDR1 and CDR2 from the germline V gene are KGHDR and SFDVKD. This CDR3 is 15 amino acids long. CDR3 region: CATRSTKSSYNEQYF. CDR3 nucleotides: TGTGCCACTAGGAGTACGAAGAGCTCCTACAATGAGCAGTACTTC.

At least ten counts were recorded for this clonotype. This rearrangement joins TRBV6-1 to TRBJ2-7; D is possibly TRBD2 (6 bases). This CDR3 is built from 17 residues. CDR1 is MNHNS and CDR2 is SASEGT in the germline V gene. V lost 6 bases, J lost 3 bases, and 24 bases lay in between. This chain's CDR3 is CASRSLSLSGTYYEQYF. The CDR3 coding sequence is TGTGCCAGCAGGTCCCTTTCACTTAGTGGGACTTACTACGAGCAGTACTTC.